Given below is one TCR beta chain in context. The specificity of this receptor is unknown. Per-nucleotide qualities are absent, and no much larger clonotype sits a single base away. The cohort comprised under 700 healthy bone marrow donors. All cohort members were sampled while nominally healthy, although unrecorded immune exposures were likely present. The donor tested CMV seronegative, placing the donor among the 350 to 400 seronegative members of the cohort. Every donor gave a peripheral blood sample, and the peripheral blood mononuclear cells from that sample were used for TCR beta sequencing. Genomic DNA extraction from the blood cell samples was performed with the Qiagen DNeasy Blood Extraction Kit. This sample is drawn from a study of cytomegalovirus exposure and HLA in healthy donors (dated by TCRdb to about 2017). Study-level background: In an earlier analysis of roughly 590 of the donors, 250 to 350 Gb of sequence data and 95 million to 130 million unique TCR beta sequences from some 170 million T cells were reported. About 320 gigabases of sequencing data and approximately 85 million unique TCR sequences were included in an early release covering 500 to 750 HLA-typed donors. Among the roughly 400 genotyped donors, around 81% belonged to the genetic ancestry cluster associated with self-reported Caucasian donors. The study aimed to test whether cataloging public T cell receptors could reveal signatures of past pathogen exposure. The study profiled the T cell repertoires of hundreds of subjects by immunosequencing and related them to cytomegalovirus serostatus. In addition to the first cohort of 650 to 750 subjects, a separate validation cohort of approximately 130 different subjects was used. To predict cytomegalovirus infection status, the study combined high-throughput TCR immunosequencing, statistical association of individual TCRs with disease status, and machine learning. In a later analysis, previously published TCR beta repertoires from 550 to 700 donors were re-analyzed and high-resolution HLA genotyping was added so that TCR occurrence patterns could be studied. Rather than using new phenotypic data, the later analysis identified candidate immune exposures from TCR beta sequences and from how often those sequences occurred across donors. To decide whether each TCR beta V gene segment behaved as functional or pseudogenic, an earlier analysis of some 570 of the donors relied on high-throughput TCR beta sequencing. Donor age, sex, ethnicity and CMV serostatus were collected together with the repertoire data. In a later genetic analysis, genome-wide SNP genotypes for about 60% of the 666 donors were used, and that subset was treated as a discovery cohort. All discovery cohort repertoires had been generated on a single sequencing platform. HLA typing included class I and class II loci at four-digit resolution. Typing coverage differed by locus: A, B, C, DRB1 and DQB1 were typed in roughly 620-630 donors, DQA1 in 500 to 550, DPA1 in nearly 610, and DPB1 in 450 to 480. Because of strong linkage in the cohort, a few DR-DQ haplotypes were treated as single units for association and clustering. Among 398 genotyped donors of the cohort, an average of approximately 200,000 unique TCR beta nucleotide sequences was sequenced per donor, of which 15% to 20% were non-productive.

Unmatched junction bases come to 12, with V trimmed by 4 bases and J by 5 bases. Based on the germline V gene, the CDR1 and CDR2 sequences are SGHRS and YFSETQ. From cysteine to phenylalanine, the CDR3 is 15 amino acids long. Left in the record is the CDR3 DNA by itself, 45 bases read in frame from the first base. The study at large found these results: In a later analysis, HLA-associated TCR beta chains showed more clonal expansion and lower generation probabilities than non-associated chains that were equally common. A further reported finding was that TCR beta sequences accurately predicted the HLA-A and HLA-B alleles for most subjects in the first cohort. Several of the top co-occurrence clusters appeared to be linked to parvovirus B19, influenza, CMV and Epstein-Barr virus, according to a later analysis. Most TCR sequences were observed very rarely across donors, whereas some public TCRs were present in many individuals. A few of the identified cytomegalovirus-associated TCR beta chains were confirmed in vitro to be specific for cytomegalovirus antigens. CMV serostatus was the only immune exposure information available for the cohort. A later analysis associated some 17,000 TCR beta sequences with specific HLA alleles at a false discovery rate of 0.05. Linkage disequilibrium might explain the correlated functional status among segregating V segments, but an unknown experimental factor could not be excluded. In an earlier analysis of approximately 590 of the donors, most TCR beta V segments appeared in productive rearrangements about 90% or about 30% of the time, broadly matching IMGT annotations. When HLA alleles, especially DR and DQ, strongly co-occurred, attributing TCR associations to individual alleles was difficult. Some IMGT-functional V segments, including TRBV6-2 and TRBV6-3, could not be distinguished by the 87-base-pair reads and were therefore excluded. In a later analysis, most CMV-associated TCR beta chains were found to appear HLA-restricted, with HLA associations seemingly driven largely by CMV exposure. According to a later analysis, TCR association rates differed among HLA loci, with DRB1 alleles showing the most associated TCRs and HLA-C alleles showing the fewest. According to a later genetic analysis, donors in an Asian-associated ancestry cluster had fewer N-insertions in productive TCRs than the approximately 630-donor mean. The classifier was reported to diagnose cytomegalovirus status with high specificity and sensitivity in both the original and validation cohorts. A later genetic analysis associated a missense DCLRE1C variant with V-gene and J-gene trimming of TCR beta chains, and an independent cohort replicated the association. A cluster of highly shared sequence variants was judged likely to represent a technical artifact of the sequencing pipeline. Because counts were too low, about 18 rarely observed V segments, including chromosome 9 orphons, were excluded from the earlier analysis of some 590 of the donors. The authors suggested that the approach could potentially be generalized to other disease states and immunological phenotypes. Presence/absence analyses assumed roughly uniform sequencing depth across donors, an assumption that may not hold. A total of 164 TCR beta chains were listed by the study as associated with cytomegalovirus. In this cohort, only TCR beta chains were sequenced, and detectable features were limited by the absence of alpha or paired-chain data. Because HLA typing was unavailable for some donors at each locus, only the typed subset was used in association tests.

To prepare the library, the immunoSEQ multiplex PCR assay was applied. A mixture of 60 forward primers for TCR Vbeta segments and 13 reverse primers for TCR Jbeta segments was used in the multiplex PCR. Amplification of the CDR3 region of rearranged TCR beta genes was performed with a multiplex PCR assay on genomic DNA. On the Illumina HiSeq System, the amplified TCR beta libraries were sequenced as 87-base-pair reads. The paper's data handling went like this. Across the 670 or so repertoires, a later analysis counted some 81 million unique TCR beta chains, around 10 million of which were shared by at least two donors. Raw reads were error-corrected and collapsed into unique sequences with a nearest-neighbor algorithm that merged closely related sequences to remove PCR and sequencing errors. V, D and J gene segments were assigned by aligning CDR3 sequences to IMGT reference sequences. For a sequence to be retained, a match of at least six nucleotides was required to both a V gene segment and a J gene segment. Rearrangements were called productive when the CDR3 lacked stop codons and stayed in frame with V and J; all others were non-productive. CDR3 was defined according to IMGT convention as the region running from the second conserved V-encoded cysteine to the conserved J-encoded phenylalanine. Sequences without an unambiguous match to a single V gene segment were excluded from the earlier analysis of almost 600 of the donors. An earlier analysis of 500 to 600 of the donors classified V segments as functional when productive rearrangements were above 56.7% and as segregating when the standard deviation between donors was above 5%. A statistical classification framework was built for diagnosing cytomegalovirus status from the catalog of TCR beta chain sequences. A later analysis assigned V and J genes by comparing TCR nucleotide sequences with IMGT/GENE-DB human TR gene sequences. A later analysis assigned CDR3 sequences and most-parsimonious VDJ recombination scenarios with the TCRdist pipeline. A later analysis defined each TCR beta chain by its CDR3 amino acid sequence plus V-gene family, and excluded reads lacking a unique V-gene family. A later analysis removed roughly 590 highly shared, low-generation-probability nucleotide sequences to deal with suspected cross-contamination and a sequencing artifact. A later analysis calculated a clonal expansion index for each public chain from normalized within-repertoire ranks of inferred template counts. A later analysis computed generation probabilities with a VDJ recombination model fitted to out-of-frame rearrangements, and checked the results against IGoR. In a later analysis, TCR-TCR, TCR-HLA and TCR-CMV co-occurrence was scored with hypergeometric tests, and a repertoire-size bias correction was applied to TCR pairs. False discovery rates were estimated in a later analysis by permuting HLA or CMV assignments 20 times. In a later analysis, co-occurring TCRs were grouped with DBSCAN, and TCRdist sequence similarity was added when clustering was performed within HLA-allele-positive subsets. Repertoires with fewer than 30,000 or more than 120,000 public chains, plus five repertoires with anomalous nucleotide sharing, were excluded from co-occurrence clustering. TCRdb obtained this table from immuneACCESS and retained in-frame rearrangements with V and J assigned. These tables miss some clones; where compared with another copy, unresolved V genes account for less than half of the shortfall, and the remainder is unexplained. That table is the source of V, J and clone size, and D and trimming were worked out from the DNA. The sample yields 150,000 to 200,000 clones; approximately 86% were counted once. The ten biggest clones cover 1.5% to 2% of the sample.

This receptor was identified in a woman aged 18-29 years in good health and CMV-seronegative. Sequenced input: PBMCs. The rearranged segments are TRBV5-1 and TRBJ2-7; TRBD2 lines up with 7 middle nucleotides. The CDR3 corresponds to CASSPLRATSNEQYF. The DNA sequence is given as TGCGCCAGCAGCCCCCTCCGTGCGACTAGCAACGAGCAGTACTTC.